This T cell receptor (beta chain) was sequenced for a study of blood T cell repertoires in COVID-19. Enrolled through a virtual design, the participants were between roughly 18 and 100 years of age and came from about two dozen US areas. The ends lost 3 bases at V and 2 bases at J; junction bases unmatched: 3. This CDR3 is 15 amino acids long. Looked up from germline, CDR1 is SGHTA and CDR2 is FQGNSA. Repertoires were generated with immunoSEQ multiplex PCR, while TCRdb's copy carries only in-frame clones and drops some. The sample comprises around 250,000 clones, 84% of which are singletons, and under 5% rests with the top ten.

Material: PBMCs or T cells enriched from blood (not recorded which). The clonotype originates from a man aged 25-45 years with acute COVID-19. The chain employs TRBV7-2 and TRBJ2-1, with 8 bases that match TRBD2. CDR3 DNA: TGTGCCAGCAGCTTTGGGCGGGAGGCCTACAATGAGCAGTTCTTC. This translates into CASSFGREAYNEQFF.